This T cell receptor (beta chain) was sequenced in a study of regulatory T cells in long-lasting Graves disease. Library construction for TCR beta used iRepertoire HTBI primers and Arm-PCR of CDR3 regions. Each CDR3 protein is one row after TCRdb ran MiXCR on the multiplex PCR reads. Of about 220,000 distinct CDR3 sequences in the sample, roughly 19% were seen once. Overall study findings and caveats: There was favoring of TRBV28, TRBJ1-2 and TRBJ2-5 in persistent disease.

Time point: newly diagnosed GD, antithyroid drugs for less than 3 months. PBMC RNA was the source of the TCR library. This CDR3 region has 14 residues. The ends were cut back, 1 base at V and 0 bases at J, with 7 bases in the middle. Germline V gene lookup returns CDR1 LGHDT and CDR2 YNNKEL (reference sequence). Points on this clonotype: Its antigen is unknown.

Another study also made use of these data, one on T cells in Graves' hyperthyroidism and ophthalmopathy.

The sequencing used peripheral blood mononuclear cells (PBMCs), collected at new diagnosis, from a patient treated with antithyroid drugs. V and J are TRBV3-1 and TRBJ2-7, with D uncertain. This TCR was sampled from a woman aged 30 to 39 with Graves disease. CDR3 protein: CASSQGWDSYEQYF. The CDR3 DNA reads TGTGCCAGCAGCCAAGGTTGGGACTCCTACGAGCAGTACTTC.